A selection of T cell receptor beta chains follows, all from one sample in a study of regulatory T cells in long-lasting Graves disease. TCRdb called the multiplex PCR reads again in MiXCR, with one record for every CDR3 protein. The sample carries around 400,000 distinct CDR3 sequences, 20% to 30% recorded once. This sample comprised peripheral blood mononuclear cells (PBMCs), obtained when the disease was refractory, from a patient treated with antithyroid drugs. The receptors come from a female donor with Graves disease. Both conserved end residues are part of each CDR3. D genes are given only for firm matches. Size is stated for part of the rows, as once, few or many counts, or as a class when the clone is expanded.

J gene | D gene | clone size | V gene | CDR3 DNA | CDR3 protein
TRBJ2-7 | - | few | TRBV29-1 | TGCAGCGTTGAAATTAGCGGCTACGAGCAGTACTTC | CSVEISGYEQYF
TRBJ2-1 | TRBD1 | few | TRBV6-1 | TGTGCCAGCAGTGAAGTAACAGGGGGACTGAGCTCCTACAATGAGCAGTTCTTC | CASSEVTGGLSSYNEQFF
TRBJ1-1 | - | few | TRBV30 | TGTGCCTGGAGCGGACAGCCAACTGAAGCTTTCTTT | CAWSGQPTEAFF
TRBJ2-6 | TRBD2 | - | TRBV6-1 | TGTGCCACCACCCCTGGGCAGGGAGGGAGTGGGGCCAACGTCCTGACTTTC | CATTPGQGGSGANVLTF
TRBJ1-3 | - | many | TRBV28 | TGTGCCAGCAGTATACAGGGTGACCCTGGAAACACCATATATTTT | CASSIQGDPGNTIYF
TRBJ2-5 | TRBD1 | few | TRBV4-3 | TGCGCCAGCAGCCAAGAGCCCGGACAGGGTGCTGAGACCCAGTACTTC | CASSQEPGQGAETQYF
TRBJ1-2 | TRBD1 | - | TRBV2 | TGTGCCAGCAGTCTCGGGACAGCTAACTATGGCTACGCCTTC | CASSLGTANYGYAF
TRBJ1-4 | TRBD1 | many | TRBV7-2 | TGTGCCAGCAGCGGGAGGACAGGGCTTAGTGAAAAACTGTTTTTT | CASSGRTGLSEKLFF
TRBJ2-6 | - | - | TRBV13 | TGTGCCAGCCGGTCCCTCCTTGGGGCCAACGTCCTGACTTTC | CASRSLLGANVLTF
TRBJ2-7 | - | few | TRBV6-1 | TGTGCCAGCAGTCCCCTATGGGGACGCAACCTGTACGAGCAGTACTTC | CASSPLWGRNLYEQYF
TRBJ1-1 | TRBD1 | few | TRBV9 | TGTGCCAGCAGCGTTGGTGGGCAGGGGGCCGAAGCTTTCTTT | CASSVGGQGAEAFF
TRBJ1-5 | - | - | TRBV6-2/TRBV6-3 | TGTGCCAGCAGTTACAAAGAACAGCCCCAGCATTTT | CASSYKEQPQHF
TRBJ2-3 | TRBD2 | - | TRBV6-2/TRBV6-3 | TGTGCCAGCAGTCGCGTTAGCGGGAGAGTTACAGATACGCAGTATTTT | CASSRVSGRVTDTQYF
TRBJ1-5 | TRBD1 | - | TRBV6-5 | TGTGCCAGCAGTTACGACAGGGGTCAGCCCCAGCATTTT | CASSYDRGQPQHF
TRBJ2-2 | - | - | TRBV12-3/TRBV12-4 | TGTGCCAGCAGAGACAGGACGAACACCGGGGAGCTGTTTTTT | CASRDRTNTGELFF
TRBJ2-1 | - | once | TRBV25-1 | TGTGCCAGCAGTGCCGGCAGAGGTTACAATGAGCAGTTCTTC | CASSAGRGYNEQFF
TRBJ1-4 | - | many | TRBV11-2 | TGTGCCAGCAGCTTAAGGTGGAGGGCTCAGGATGAAAAACTGTTTTTT | CASSLRWRAQDEKLFF
TRBJ1-1 | - | many | TRBV12-3/TRBV12-4 | TGTGCCAGCGGAGGCCCTTTAGCAGGGATGAACACTGAAGCTTTCTTT | CASGGPLAGMNTEAFF
TRBJ1-5 | - | once | TRBV20-1 | TGCAGTGCTAGTATGGGGGAGAGGCAGCCCCAGCATTTT | CSASMGERQPQHF
TRBJ1-2 | - | many | TRBV28 | TGTGCCGCCAGCACCTCCCGGATTAGCTATGGCTACACCTTC | CAASTSRISYGYTF
TRBJ2-7 | TRBD1 | - | TRBV5-1 | TGCGCCAGCAGCCCCGACAGGGTTATCAAGTACTTC | CASSPDRVIKYF
TRBJ1-5 | - | few | TRBV6-1 | TGTGCCAGCAGGGACGCCCGATCGGGGGATCAGCCCCAGCATTTT | CASRDARSGDQPQHF
TRBJ1-6 | TRBD1 | - | TRBV7-2 | TGTGCCAGCAGCTTCACAGTGGACAGGGTCAGACATAATTCACCCCTCCACTTT | CASSFTVDRVRHNSPLHF
TRBJ2-2 | - | many | TRBV3-1 | TGTGCCAGCAGCCAAGGACTAGGGGAGCTGTTTTTT | CASSQGLGELFF
TRBJ2-7 | - | many | TRBV5-1 | TGCGCCAGCAGCTCCGCCCTCAACGAGCAGTACTTC | CASSSALNEQYF
TRBJ2-1 | - | few | TRBV6-1 | TGTGCCAGCAGGAGCTTAGTTGAGCAGTTCTTC | CASRSLVEQFF
TRBJ2-4 | - | - | TRBV14 | TGTGCCAGCAGCCAAGACTCGGACATTATAGCCAAAAACATTCAGTACTTC | CASSQDSDIIAKNIQYF
TRBJ2-7 | - | - | TRBV5-4 | TGTGCCAGCAGCTTAAAAGGAAATCTCTACGAGCAGTACTTC | CASSLKGNLYEQYF
TRBJ2-7 | - | - | TRBV14 | TGTGCCAGCAGCCCCCTGGGGCAGGGTTTTTCCTACGAGCAGTACTTC | CASSPLGQGFSYEQYF
TRBJ1-1 | - | few | TRBV6-1 | TGTGCCAGGGGCTCGGGGAACACTGAAGCTTTCTTT | CARGSGNTEAFF
TRBJ2-7 | - | many | TRBV7-8 | TGTGCCAGCAGCTTAGATTTGGGGAGTTGGGAGCAGTACTTC | CASSLDLGSWEQYF
TRBJ1-2 | TRBD1 | - | TRBV2 | TGTGCCAGCAGTGCCCAATTGGGACAGAACTATGGCTACACCTTC | CASSAQLGQNYGYTF
TRBJ2-2 | - | - | TRBV5-4 | TGTGCCAGCAGCTTGGGGATCAGGGCGAACACCGGGGAGCTGTTTTTT | CASSLGIRANTGELFF
TRBJ2-7 | - | few | TRBV3-1 | TGTGCCAGCACCCTAAGCGGCAGGCCGGGCGAGCAGTACTTC | CASTLSGRPGEQYF
TRBJ2-2 | - | few | TRBV5-1 | TGCGCCAGCAGCCCGCGGACAGTGGCGAACACCGGGGAGCTGTTTTTT | CASSPRTVANTGELFF
TRBJ1-5 | TRBD1 | - | TRBV27 | TGTGCCAGCAGTCAGACGACAGGGCGAGGTCAGCCCCAGCATTTT | CASSQTTGRGQPQHF
TRBJ1-5 | - | - | TRBV29-1 | TGCAGCGTGGGCATTAATAACAATCAGCCCCAGCATTTT | CSVGINNNQPQHF
TRBJ1-5 | - | few | TRBV20-1 | TGCAGTGCCGGGCGGGGGGGCGGCAGCAATCAGCCCCAGCATTTT | CSAGRGGGSNQPQHF
TRBJ1-6 | - | few | TRBV7-2 | TGTGCCAGCAGCGAGCTTGGGGTGGATCTCGGTTCACCCCTCCACTTT | CASSELGVDLGSPLHF
TRBJ2-2 | TRBD1 | - | TRBV20-1 | TGCAGTGCCGCAACAGGGGACGGGGAGCTGTTTTTT | CSAATGDGELFF
TRBJ1-5 | TRBD1 | few | TRBV27 | TGTGCCAGCAGTCTCGAGTGGGGGACAGGGGTTCATCAGCCCCAGCATTTT | CASSLEWGTGVHQPQHF
TRBJ1-2 | - | - | TRBV7-2 | TGTGCCAGCAGCTTAAGACCGGCGGGCTATGGCTACACCTTC | CASSLRPAGYGYTF
TRBJ2-2 | - | - | TRBV5-1 | TGCGCCAGCAGCTTGTGGGGTCCCGGGGAGCTGTTTTTT | CASSLWGPGELFF
TRBJ2-5 | - | few | TRBV5-1 | TGCGCCAGCAGCTTGGGGAGCGCCCAAGAGACCCAGTACTTC | CASSLGSAQETQYF
TRBJ2-7 | TRBD2 | - | TRBV14 | TGTGCCAGCAGCCAAGCTAGCGGGGCGTACGAGCAGTACTTC | CASSQASGAYEQYF
TRBJ1-4 | TRBD1 | many | TRBV5-1 | TGTGCCAGCAGCTTAGGTGGGACAGGGAATGAAAAACTGTTTTTT | CASSLGGTGNEKLFF
TRBJ2-5 | TRBD2 | few | TRBV5-1 | TGCGCCAGCAGCAGACTAGCGGAGTATCTTCAAGAGACCCAGTACTTC | CASSRLAEYLQETQYF
TRBJ2-7 | - | - | TRBV5-1 | TGCGCCAGCAGCTTGGACAGCGACTACGAGCAGTACTTC | CASSLDSDYEQYF
TRBJ2-4 | - | many | TRBV7-9 | TGTGCCAGCAGCTACAGACGGGGGGCCAAAAACATTCAGTACTTC | CASSYRRGAKNIQYF
TRBJ2-7 | - | few | TRBV7-9 | TGTGCCAGCAGCCACGCGACAGTATTGCCTCTCGAGCAGTACTTC | CASSHATVLPLEQYF
TRBJ1-1 | - | - | TRBV7-3 | TGTGCCAGCAGCTTTGGACAGAACGGTGAAGCTTTCTTT | CASSFGQNGEAFF
TRBJ2-7 | TRBD2 | many | TRBV7-2 | TGTGCCAGCAGCTTAGAAGTAGCGGGAGCCCACGAGCAGTACTTC | CASSLEVAGAHEQYF
TRBJ1-2 | TRBD1 | few | TRBV7-2 | TGTGCCAGCAGCTCCCAGGGGGATGGCTATGGCTACACCTTC | CASSSQGDGYGYTF
TRBJ2-1 | - | many | TRBV28 | TGTGCCAGCAGTTTCTCCTTAGTCAGCTCCTACAATGAGCAGTTCTTC | CASSFSLVSSYNEQFF